A single count supports the clone carrying this TCR beta chain. This entry comes from a study of blood T cell repertoires in COVID-19. Assay used: immunoSEQ multiplex PCR; TCRdb lists only in-frame clones, some missing. The sample yields about 200,000 clones, roughly 83% seen once. The sample consisted of peripheral blood. This TCR came from a woman in her forties with COVID-19, enrolled during active disease.

The CDR3 is CASSFPFQGLAGDEQYF. Here the CDR3 DNA reads TGTGCCAGCAGCTTCCCCTTCCAGGGACTAGCGGGGGATGAGCAGTACTTC. The chain links TRBV7-9 to TRBJ2-7; TRBD2 aligns across 14 bases. Germline values: CDR1 SEHNR, CDR2 FQNEAQ (reference sequence). The CDR3 length is 17 residues. Trimming removed 3 bases from V and 7 bases from J; junction bases left unmatched: 11.